The text below deals with one T cell receptor beta chain. Its antigen remains unknown. These data belong to a study of response to subunit inactivated influenza vaccine. TCRdb called the RT-PCR reads again in MiXCR, with one record for every CDR3 protein. The sample carries approximately 500,000 distinct CDR3 sequences, 13% recorded once. Study-wide points: Only a handful of new T cells, the authors suggested, are recruited with each seasonal influenza vaccination.

This CDR3 contains 13 residues. Germline V lookup: CDR1 SGHRS, CDR2 YFSETQ. Between the trimmed V and J ends, which lost 7 bases and 2 bases, there was a span of 12 bases. The sample was PBMCs from blood, taken more than 35 days after vaccination. This chain uses TRBV5-1 with TRBJ1-1; D is uncertain. This clonotype originated in a man over 45 who received an inactivated influenza vaccine. CDR3 in amino acids: CASGEVVNTEAFF. The CDR3 coding sequence is TGCGCCAGCGGGGAGGTAGTTAACACTGAAGCTTTCTTT.